This passage covers 27 T cell receptor beta chains from one sample sequenced in a study of T-cell memory formation after mild COVID-19. TCRdb processed the 5' RACE reads anew with MiXCR; each CDR3 protein has one entry. The sample has 450,000 or so distinct CDR3 sequences; roughly 25% are singletons. Specimen: PBMCs or a T cell subset sorted from them (not recorded which). The receptors derive from an adult woman who had mild COVID-19 (a few samples of this study predate the infection). Cell type and time point are not known.

The rearrangement uses TRBV20-1 and TRBJ2-1; D is tentatively TRBD1 or TRBD2 (6 bases each). This CDR3 has 15 amino acids. Germline values: CDR1 DFQATT, CDR2 SNEGSKA (reference sequence). V was cut by 4 bases and J by 6 bases, with 19 bases left in between. CDR3 region: CSAKKSWGAVNEQFF. In DNA, the CDR3 is TGCAGTGCTAAGAAGAGTTGGGGGGCCGTCAATGAGCAGTTCTTC.

The CDR3 region has the DNA TGCAGCGTTGGGGACCTAGCGGGGGCCCGGGAGACCCAGTACTTC. It specifies CSVGDLAGARETQYF. The gene calls are TRBV29-1 and TRBJ2-5; 10 bases match TRBD2. The CDR3 runs to 15 residues. Unmatched junction bases numbered 10, after V lost 4 bases and J lost 5 bases. CDR1 SQVTM and CDR2 ANQGSEA come from the germline V gene.

V is TRBV24-1 and J is TRBJ2-1; TRBD1 agrees at 8 bases. Germline V gene sequence: CDR1 KGHDR, CDR2 SFDVKD. This CDR3 region has 16 residues. The junction had 3 bases not matched to a gene; V was cut back by 3 bases and J by 0 bases. CDR3 region: CATSDRGQGSYNEQFF. CDR3 DNA sequence: TGTGCCACCAGTGATCGCGGACAGGGCTCCTACAATGAGCAGTTCTTC.

This clonotype showed up just a few times. The chain is built from TRBV7-8 and TRBJ2-1; D may correspond to TRBD1 or TRBD2 (5 bases each). V was cut by 4 bases and J by 8 bases, with 21 bases left in between. Germline V lookup: CDR1 SGHVS, CDR2 FQNEAQ. This CDR3 comprises 16 residues. The CDR3 protein is CASSSLSGTRGDEQFF. The DNA for the CDR3 is TGTGCCAGCAGCTCTTTATCCGGAACGAGGGGCGATGAGCAGTTCTTC.

In its sample, this clonotype was seen a few times. The chain couples TRBV11-2 to TRBJ2-1; a weak D match, TRBD2 (6 bases). Trimming stripped 4 bases from V and 0 bases from J, with 16 bases between. CDR3 size: 17 residues. Germline V gene sequence: CDR1 SGHAT, CDR2 FQNNGV. The CDR3 sequence is CASSSDSGSSSYNEQFF. CDR3 coding DNA: TGTGCCAGCAGCTCTGATAGCGGATCGAGCTCCTACAATGAGCAGTTCTTC.

Only a few counts were recorded for this clonotype. CDR3 bases: TGCGCCAGCAGCTTGGAGGCTTCGGGCCCCACTGAAGCTTTCTTT. Its translation is CASSLEASGPTEAFF. The chain links TRBV5-1 to TRBJ1-1; D unresolved. The CDR3 sequence is 15 residues long. Germline-derived CDR1 and CDR2 are SGHRS and YFSETQ. The V end lost 0 bases, the J end lost 4 bases, and 13 bases lay between the germline ends.

V usage is TRBV18 and J usage is TRBJ2-6; unclear D gene. From germline, CDR1 is KGHSH and CDR2 LQKENI. The CDR3 runs to 14 residues. V lost 10 bases and J lost 0, with 10 bases in between. The CDR3 spells CATRQSSGANVLTF. The DNA for the CDR3 is TGTGCCACCCGACAATCCTCTGGGGCCAACGTCCTGACTTTC. Full variable domain (remainder filled in from reference TRBV18 and TRBJ2-6): NAGVMQNPRHLVRRRGQEARLRCSPMKGHSHVYWYRQLPEEGLKFMVYLQKENIIDESGMPKERFSAEFPKEGPSILRIQQVVRGDSAAYFCATRQSSGANVLTFGAGSRLTVL.

This clonotype appeared a few times. At one boundary the junction diverges from the germline segment, which might be a read error. The chain employs TRBV5-1 and TRBJ1-2, with TRBD1 matching 8 bases. Looked up from germline, CDR1 is SGHRS and CDR2 is YFSETQ. The CDR3 totals 14 residues. The CDR3 sequence: CASSFGQGNYGYTF. CDR3 nucleotide sequence: TGTGCCAGCAGCTTCGGACAGGGAAACTATGGCTACACCTTC. The variable domain in full, with the rest retrieved from reference TRBV5-1 and TRBJ1-2, is KAGVTQTPRYLIKTRGQQVTLSCSPISGHRSVSWYQQTPGQGLQFLFEYFSETQRNKGNFPGRFSGRQFSNSRSEMNVSTLELGDSALYLCASSFGQGNYGYTFGSGTRLTVV.

The chain combines TRBV24-1 with TRBJ2-1; 10 bases agree with TRBD1. The CDR3 runs to 15 residues. J was trimmed by 5 bases and V by 6 bases; bases with no gene match: 6. From germline, CDR1 is KGHDR and CDR2 SFDVKD. The CDR3 reads CATSLTGTGDNEQFF. In nucleotides, the CDR3 is TGTGCCACCAGTCTAACCGGGACAGGGGACAATGAGCAGTTCTTC.

V usage is TRBV3-1 and J usage is TRBJ2-1; D is perhaps TRBD2 (5 bases). The ends were cut back, 0 bases at V and 2 bases at J, with 17 bases in the middle. The CDR3 length is 18 residues. Germline V gives CDR1 LGHDT, CDR2 YNNKEL (reference sequence). The CDR3: CASSQDRRAAPTYNEQFF. CDR3 bases: TGTGCCAGCAGCCAAGATCGGAGAGCGGCTCCAACCTACAATGAGCAGTTCTTC.

This clonotype was picked up a small number of times. V usage is TRBV5-1 and J usage is TRBJ2-1; 8 bases align to TRBD1. The germline gives CDR1 SGHRS, CDR2 YFSETQ. After removal of 0 bases from V and 7 bases from J, the junction contained 3 bases not matched to a gene. The CDR3 has 14 residues. CDR3 DNA sequence: TGCGCCAGCAGCTTGGGACAGGGGAAGAATGAGCAGTTCTTC. This gives the protein CASSLGQGKNEQFF.

This sequence joins TRBV7-2 and TRBJ2-5; the D call may be TRBD1 or TRBD2 (6 bases each). The CDR3 spans 15 residues. The V gene's germline CDR1 is SGHTA and CDR2 FQGNSA. V was cut by 7 bases and J by 5 bases, with 20 bases left in between. The CDR3 sequence is CASTQGRDSSETQYF. In DNA form, the CDR3 reads TGTGCCAGCACCCAGGGGCGGGACTCATCGGAGACCCAGTACTTC.

The V and J genes are TRBV4-3 and TRBJ2-7; 9 bases are shared with TRBD2. Germline V gene sequence: CDR1 LGHNA, CDR2 YSLEER. Trimming at V came to 0 bases and at J to 3 bases, leaving 9 bases not matched to a gene. CDR3 size: 17 residues. CDR3 loop: CASSQDYRSGGNYEQYF. The DNA for the CDR3 is TGCGCCAGCAGCCAAGATTACCGTAGCGGGGGAAACTACGAGCAGTACTTC.

This clonotype was seen a few times. The CDR3 loop reads CASSIGGTGGYEQYF. CDR3 nucleotide sequence: TGTGCCAGTAGTATAGGAGGAACCGGGGGTTACGAGCAGTACTTC. The J gene is TRBJ2-7, the V gene TRBV19, with D tentatively TRBD2 (6 bases). The CDR3 extends over 15 amino acids. V lost 1 base, J lost 4 bases, and 14 bases lay in between. CDR1 LNHDA and CDR2 SQIVND come from the germline V gene (reference sequence).

This clonotype occurred a few times. V and J are TRBV15 and TRBJ2-2, with D hard to call. The V and J ends lost 0 bases and 1 base respectively, with 9 bases between them. There are 16 residues in the CDR3. Germline loops: CDR1 LNHNV, CDR2 YYDKDF (reference sequence). CDR3 loop: CATSRDPALNTGELFF. The CDR3 DNA is TGTGCCACCAGCAGAGATCCAGCCCTGAACACCGGGGAGCTGTTTTTT.

V usage is TRBV7-8 and J usage is TRBJ2-5; 8 nucleotides line up with TRBD1. CDR3 size: 15 residues. With 3 bases clipped from V and 4 bases from J, the junction kept 7 bases outside the gene matches. CDR1 and CDR2 (germline): SGHVS, FQNEAQ. CDR3 region: CASSLGGQAVETQYF. The CDR3 DNA is TGTGCCAGCAGCTTGGGGGGACAGGCAGTAGAGACCCAGTACTTC.

This clonotype was recorded a few times. This chain uses TRBV20-1 with TRBJ1-1, with 8 nucleotides matching TRBD1. V lost 0 bases to trimming and J lost 1 base; unmatched junction nucleotides: 4. CDR3 size: 15 residues. Germline loops: CDR1 DFQATT, CDR2 SNEGSKA (reference sequence). CDR3 region: CSARDKGQANTEAFF. The CDR3 nucleotides read TGCAGTGCTAGAGATAAGGGACAGGCGAACACTGAAGCTTTCTTT.

The gene calls are TRBV5-5 and TRBJ1-4; possibly TRBD1 for D (5 bases). The CDR3 is made up of 15 amino acids. Germline CDR1 and CDR2: SGHKS and YYEKEE (reference sequence). V shed 6 bases and J shed 0 bases, with 12 bases lying between them. Here the CDR3 reads CASTNLGPTNEKLFF. CDR3 nucleotides: TGTGCCAGCACCAACCTGGGACCAACTAATGAAAAACTGTTTTTT.

The V call is TRBV29-1, the J call TRBJ1-3, with D unclear. The V end was cut by 4 bases, the J end by 0 bases, with 7 bases between. Germline loops: CDR1 SQVTM, CDR2 ANQGSEA. The CDR3 totals 13 residues. DNA for the CDR3: TGCAGCGTTGGGTTAGTCTCTGGAAACACCATATATTTT. The encoded protein is CSVGLVSGNTIYF.

This chain links TRBV7-9 with TRBJ2-3; D gene ambiguous. V was trimmed by 0 bases and J by 0 bases, leaving 4 bases between them. CDR1 SEHNR and CDR2 FQNEAQ come from the germline V gene (reference sequence). The CDR3 runs 14 residues. The CDR3: CASSLADSTDTQYF. The CDR3 nucleotides are TGTGCCAGCAGCTTAGCGGACAGCACAGATACGCAGTATTTT.

This clonotype was seen a handful of times. The chain links TRBV3-1 to TRBJ1-6, with D unresolved. CDR3 length equals 15 residues. The ends were cut back, 5 bases at V and 7 bases at J, with 15 bases in the middle. Germline V gene sequence: CDR1 LGHDT, CDR2 YNNKEL (reference sequence). DNA of the CDR3: TGTGCCAGCAGCTTTGGCGGGAGGATCAATTCACCCCTCCACTTT. Amino acid sequence: CASSFGGRINSPLHF.

The J gene is TRBJ2-5, the V gene TRBV7-2, with 11 bases aligning to TRBD2. The CDR3 is 14 residues long. The germline CDR1 and CDR2 sequences are SGHTA and FQGNSA. After removal of 8 bases from V and 7 bases from J, the junction contained 9 bases not matched to a gene. For the CDR3, the DNA is TGTGCCAGCGGCAGCCTAGCGGGAGGTCGGACCCAGTACTTC. Its translation: CASGSLAGGRTQYF.

This clonotype turned up a few times. This sequence joins TRBV6-5 and TRBJ2-1, with D possibly being TRBD1 (6 bases). CDR1 and CDR2 (germline): MNHEY, SVGAGI. Trimming took off 2 bases at V and 11 bases at J, with 16 bases between the two ends. The CDR3 loop spans 14 amino acids. CDR3 protein: CASSYGQTTMKQFF. The CDR3 nucleotides are TGTGCCAGCAGTTACGGACAGACTACAATGAAGCAGTTCTTC.

The chain uses TRBV7-8 and TRBJ1-5; TRBD1 is a possible D gene (6 bases). The CDR3 runs to 17 residues. V was shortened by 5 bases and J by 3 bases, with 20 bases between the two germline ends. CDR1 and CDR2 from the germline V gene are SGHVS and FQNEAQ. CDR3 in amino acids: CASSITDPGHSNQPQHF. As DNA, the CDR3 is TGTGCCAGCAGCATTACTGATCCGGGACACTCCAATCAGCCCCAGCATTTT.

This clonotype has only a few counts. This sequence joins TRBV2 and TRBJ2-1; 10 nucleotides align to TRBD2. Germline-derived CDR1 and CDR2 are SNHLY and FYNNEI. Trimming took 4 bases from V and 5 from J; bases not matched to a gene: 5. This CDR3 has 15 amino acids. Here the CDR3 reads CASSAKRGGNNEQFF. The CDR3 nucleotides are TGTGCCAGCAGTGCGAAGCGGGGGGGAAACAATGAGCAGTTCTTC.

The V and J genes are TRBV5-4 and TRBJ2-5; TRBD1 matches at 8 bases. Per the germline V gene, CDR1 is SGHNT and CDR2 is YYREEE (reference sequence). This CDR3 is built from 15 residues. The V gene end was trimmed by 1 base and the J gene end by 4 bases; junction bases not matched to a gene: 6. In nucleotides, the CDR3 is TGTGCCAGCAGCTTGTCAGGGGGCGCTTTAGAGACCCAGTACTTC. This translates into CASSLSGGALETQYF.

This clonotype was seen only a few times. V usage is TRBV7-6 and J usage is TRBJ2-2; D perhaps matches TRBD1 (6 bases). This CDR3 is built from 14 residues. From germline, CDR1 is SGHVS and CDR2 FNYEAQ. V lost 6 bases and J lost 3, with 11 bases in between. The CDR3 bases are TGTGCCAGCAGGGACAGCTCTTACACCGGGGAGCTGTTTTTT. Translated: CASRDSSYTGELFF.